Here is one TCR beta chain with its context. The entry originates in a study of blood T cell repertoires in COVID-19. Study as a whole: COVID-19 samples from acute and convalescent phases originated in the United States, Italy and Spain.

Sequenced by immunoSEQ multiplex PCR; TCRdb stores in-frame clones only, minus some. The sample has about 310,000 clones; roughly 88% are singletons. Germline lookup yields CDR1 LGHDT and CDR2 YNNKEL (reference sequence). The CDR3 spans 16 residues. Trimming took off 3 bases at V and 0 bases at J, with 14 bases between the two ends. The source of this sequence is a woman in her thirties with COVID-19, enrolled during active disease. Material: peripheral blood. The chain is built from TRBV3-1 (or the pseudogene TRBV3-2) and TRBJ1-2; D is unresolved. The CDR3 reads CASSQAGLTSNYGYTF. The CDR3 DNA reads as TGTGCCAGCAGCCAGGCAGGTCTCACCTCTAACTATGGCTACACCTTC.